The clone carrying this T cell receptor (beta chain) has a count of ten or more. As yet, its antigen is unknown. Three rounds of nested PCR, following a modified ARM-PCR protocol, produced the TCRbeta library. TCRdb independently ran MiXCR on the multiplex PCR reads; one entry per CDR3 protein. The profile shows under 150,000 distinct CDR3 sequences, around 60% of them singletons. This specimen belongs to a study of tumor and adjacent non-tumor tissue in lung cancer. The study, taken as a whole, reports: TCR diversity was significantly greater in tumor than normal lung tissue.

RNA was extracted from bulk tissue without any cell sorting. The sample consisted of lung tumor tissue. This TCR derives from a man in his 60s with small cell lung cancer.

The DNA for the CDR3 is TGTGCCAGCAGTCGGGGACTAGCGGGAGACAATGAGCAGTTCTTC. Residues: CASSRGLAGDNEQFF. The gene calls are TRBV6-5 and TRBJ2-1, with 14 bases identical to TRBD2. The CDR3 is made up of 15 amino acids. V dropped 5 bases and J dropped 5; count of bases not matched to a gene: 2. Germline lookup yields CDR1 MNHEY and CDR2 SVGAGI.